These 25 T cell receptor beta chains share one sample of origin, sequenced in a study of shared clonotypes between healthy human individuals. This table comes from immunoSEQ multiplex PCR, and its TCRdb copy is limited to in-frame clones, with some not included. Of 2 million to 3 million clones detected, 93% appear once; the ten largest clones hold 0.36%. The sequencing input was naive CD4+ T cells from PBMCs. Documented subset: CD45RA+ positively selected. These receptors all come from a young man in good health. Some clones in this sample may be carry-over from other donors' samples.

This chain joins TRBV28 and TRBJ2-1; 13 positions match TRBD2. The CDR3 is 14 amino acids. V was pared by 8 bases and J by 7 bases, with 5 bases of the junction left unmatched. Germline-derived CDR1 and CDR2 are MDHEN and SYDVKM. CDR3 region: CASGTSGIGNEQFF. The CDR3 DNA is TGTGCCAGCGGGACTAGCGGGATTGGGAATGAGCAGTTCTTC.

The chain carries TRBV9 and TRBJ2-1, with a tentative D call TRBD2 (6 bases). The V gene lost 3 bases and the J gene lost 10 bases, with 17 bases spanning the gap. Germline V gene sequence: CDR1 SGDLS, CDR2 YYNGEE. This CDR3 is built from 14 residues. The CDR3 DNA sequence: TGTGCCAGCAGCGCGTCCGGGGGACGGAGGGAGCAGTTCTTC. Encoded protein: CASSASGGRREQFF.

The chain uses TRBV10-3 and TRBJ1-2; D may be TRBD1 (6 bases). Per germline, CDR1 ENHRY and CDR2 SYGVKD. This CDR3 is 15 amino acids long. The V gene lost 3 bases and the J gene lost 4 bases, with 15 bases spanning the gap. This CDR3 reads CAISERTEAVYGYTF. The DNA of the CDR3 is TGTGCCATCAGTGAACGGACAGAAGCGGTCTATGGCTACACCTTC.

The J gene is TRBJ1-5, the V gene TRBV28; 10 nucleotides align to TRBD1. Germline V lookup: CDR1 MDHEN, CDR2 SYDVKM. CDR3 size: 16 residues. V shed 6 bases, J shed 3 bases, and the junction held 8 bases outside the gene matches. CDR3 in amino acids: CASSPQTGGFNQPQHF. The CDR3 coding sequence is TGTGCCAGCAGCCCCCAGACAGGGGGCTTCAATCAGCCCCAGCATTTT.

The chain employs TRBV28 and TRBJ1-1; no clear D gene. Germline V gene data show CDR1 as MDHEN and CDR2 as SYDVKM. Trimming left V 10 bases short and J 1 base short, with 13 bases between. The CDR3 covers 13 residues. The CDR3 region is CATLRVPNTEAFF. CDR3 bases: TGTGCCACCCTGAGGGTCCCGAACACTGAAGCTTTCTTT.

The rearrangement joins TRBV25-1 to TRBJ2-3, with D unresolved. Germline V CDR1 and CDR2: MGHDK, SYGVNS. There are 14 residues in the CDR3. Trimming took off 1 base at V and 2 bases at J, with 7 bases between the two ends. The CDR3 region is CASSEFVSTDTQYF. Here the CDR3 DNA reads TGTGCCAGCAGTGAATTCGTCTCCACAGATACGCAGTATTTT.

V is TRBV11-2 and J is TRBJ2-1; TRBD2 matches 13 bases. Trimming at V came to 6 bases and at J to 8 bases, leaving 13 bases not matched to a gene. Per the germline V gene, CDR1 is SGHAT and CDR2 is FQNNGV. CDR3 size: 17 residues. CDR3 residues: CASRQGLAGALADEQFF. As DNA, the CDR3 is TGTGCCAGCAGGCAAGGACTAGCGGGAGCTTTGGCCGATGAGCAGTTCTTC.

The V gene is TRBV4-1, the J gene TRBJ1-4; 9 nucleotides agree with TRBD1. V shed 3 bases and J 8 bases; nucleotides not matched to a gene: 10. CDR1 is MGHRA and CDR2 is YSYEKL in the germline V gene. The CDR3 loop spans 16 amino acids. The CDR3 protein is CASSQLPGTGKEKLFF. The CDR3 bases are TGCGCCAGCAGCCAGCTACCCGGGACAGGGAAGGAAAAACTGTTTTTT.

The rearrangement joins TRBV5-1 to TRBJ2-1, with D perhaps TRBD2 (6 bases). In germline, CDR1 is SGHRS, CDR2 YFSETQ. Trimming pared 4 bases from V and 0 bases from J, leaving 11 bases between. There are 15 residues in the CDR3. The CDR3 is CASSQDYSSYNEQFF. The CDR3 nucleotides are TGCGCCAGCAGCCAGGACTACAGCTCCTACAATGAGCAGTTCTTC.

The gene calls are TRBV23-1 and TRBJ2-5; 8 positions match TRBD2. TRBV23-1 is known as an ORF, though its function is uncertain. CDR3 length: 18 residues. V gave up 0 bases and J gave up 1 base; unmatched junction bases: 10. CDR3 protein: CASSQSGVSGSPQETQYF. The CDR3, as DNA: TGCGCCAGCAGTCAATCGGGGGTAAGCGGGAGCCCCCAAGAGACCCAGTACTTC.

V usage is TRBV12-2 and J usage is TRBJ1-2. TRBV12-2 is deemed a pseudogene. The CDR3 covers 16 residues. The CDR3 spells CASRPPLGPIPSGYTF. Written as DNA, the CDR3 is TGTGCAAGTCGTCCACCTCTCGGGCCGATTCCTTCTGGCTACACCTTC.

In its sample, this clone was seen once. The rearrangement uses TRBV7-9 and TRBJ2-7, with D uncertain. CDR1 is SEHNR, CDR2 FQNEAQ, per germline (reference sequence). The CDR3 covers 13 residues. V shed 7 bases and J shed 5 bases, with 15 bases lying between them. Here the CDR3 reads CASILTGGHEQYF. Written as DNA, the CDR3 is TGTGCCAGCATCCTAACGGGCGGCCACGAGCAGTACTTC.

The CDR3, as DNA: TGTGCCAGCAGCCAAGAAAGGGTCGGGAGCGCGCAGTATTTT. Amino acids: CASSQERVGSAQYF. The V call is TRBV4-2, the J call TRBJ2-3; the D gene is possibly TRBD2 (6 bases). The CDR3 covers 14 residues. V was pared by 0 bases and J by 10 bases, with 14 bases between. Germline lookup yields CDR1 LGHNA and CDR2 YNFKEQ.

The rearrangement uses TRBV5-4 and TRBJ1-1, with D unclear. V lost 5 bases and J lost 3, with 11 bases in between. Germline assignment: CDR1 SGHNT and CDR2 YYREEE (reference sequence). The CDR3 has 13 amino acids. The CDR3 protein is CASSFDSHTEAFF. In nucleotides, the CDR3 is TGTGCCAGCAGTTTCGACTCCCACACTGAAGCTTTCTTT. The whole variable domain, filled in from reference TRBV5-4 and TRBJ1-1, reads ETGVTQSPTHLIKTRGQQVTLRCSSQSGHNTVSWYQQALGQGPQFIFQYYREEENGRGNFPPRFSGLQFPNYSSELNVNALELDDSALYLCASSFDSHTEAFFGQGTRLTVV.

The V gene is TRBV6-5, the J gene TRBJ2-7, with 10 bases aligning to TRBD1. Germline lookup yields CDR1 MNHEY and CDR2 SVGAGI. The trim removed 6 bases at V and 5 bases at J, leaving 10 bases unmatched. The CDR3 consists of 15 residues. This chain's CDR3 is CASRRTGTGDHEQYF. Here the CDR3 DNA reads TGTGCCAGCAGGCGAACCGGGACAGGGGACCACGAGCAGTACTTC.

V usage is TRBV4-3 and J usage is TRBJ2-5; TRBD2 matches 7 bases. This CDR3 region has 15 residues. Unmatched junction bases numbered 8, after V lost 0 bases and J lost 7 bases. Germline V lookup: CDR1 LGHNA, CDR2 YSLEER. The CDR3 DNA reads TGCGCCAGCAGCCAAGATCTAGCGGAGCAAAGGACCCAGTACTTC. Its translation: CASSQDLAEQRTQYF.

The chain joins TRBV27 to TRBJ2-7, with TRBD1 matching 8 bases. Germline-derived CDR1 and CDR2 are MNHEY and SMNVEV (reference sequence). The CDR3 length is 14 residues. Trimming took 3 bases from V and 2 from J; bases not matched to a gene: 3. The CDR3, as DNA: TGTGCCAGCAGTTTGGACAGGGTAACCTACGAGCAGTACTTC. This translates into CASSLDRVTYEQYF.

Comment on this clone: Other DNA sequences of this sample code for an identical CDR3. The J gene is TRBJ1-3, the V gene TRBV7-9; D unclear. CDR1 is SEHNR, CDR2 FQNEAQ, per germline (reference sequence). V shed 1 base and J shed 3 bases, with 4 bases lying between them. The CDR3 extends over 13 amino acids. CDR3 nucleotide sequence: TGTGCCAGCAGCTTAGTTGGTGGAAACACCATATATTTT. Translating gives CASSLVGGNTIYF.

This clone was detected only once. The V and J genes are TRBV4-2 and TRBJ2-3, with D possibly TRBD2 on 7 matching bases. Germline V gene lookup returns CDR1 LGHNA and CDR2 YNFKEQ. V shed 1 base and J shed 3 bases, with 14 bases lying between them. The CDR3 covers 16 residues. The CDR3 nucleotides are TGTGCCAGCAGCCAAGCCCACGGGGGGCAGACAGATACGCAGTATTTT. This encodes CASSQAHGGQTDTQYF.

The chain carries TRBV9 and TRBJ1-2; 7 nucleotides line up with TRBD1. The CDR3 is 16 amino acids. Germline CDR1 is SGDLS and CDR2 is YYNGEE. The V segment lost 3 bases and the J segment 4 bases; nucleotides outside the gene matches: 12. CDR3 nucleotides: TGTGCCAGCAGCGCCCAAACGGGGGCAGGGGGCTATGGCTACACCTTC. Translated, it gives CASSAQTGAGGYGYTF.

The chain carries TRBV4-2 and TRBJ2-1, with 7 bases aligning to TRBD2. The V gene end was trimmed by 0 bases and the J gene end by 4 bases; junction bases not matched to a gene: 6. This CDR3 comprises 16 residues. The germline gives CDR1 LGHNA, CDR2 YNFKEQ. CDR3 residues: CASSQETSATYNEQFF. The CDR3 DNA follows: TGTGCCAGCAGCCAAGAAACTAGCGCTACGTACAATGAGCAGTTCTTC.

V usage is TRBV10-3 and J usage is TRBJ2-1; 8 bases line up with TRBD2. J lost 5 bases, V lost 1 base, and 4 bases had no gene match. Germline loops: CDR1 ENHRY, CDR2 SYGVKD. This CDR3 region has 15 residues. CDR3 sequence reads: CAISEFPGGDNEQFF. In DNA, the CDR3 is TGTGCCATCAGTGAGTTTCCGGGGGGGGACAATGAGCAGTTCTTC.

The gene calls are TRBV2 and TRBJ2-1; 8 nucleotides agree with TRBD2. This CDR3 has 15 amino acids. Germline V gives CDR1 SNHLY, CDR2 FYNNEI. V was clipped by 6 bases and J by 4 bases; unmatched bases: 8. The CDR3 here is CASRLSGIPYNEQFF. The DNA for the CDR3 is TGTGCCAGCAGACTTAGCGGGATTCCGTACAATGAGCAGTTCTTC.

J is TRBJ1-1 and V is TRBV10-1; D uncertain. Deletions cut 5 bases from V and 0 bases from J, with 7 bases between. Per germline, CDR1 WNHNN and CDR2 SYGVQD (reference sequence). The CDR3 has 13 amino acids. The CDR3 bases are TGCGCCAGCAGTCAGCAAGTGAACACTGAAGCTTTCTTT. Residues: CASSQQVNTEAFF.

The chain recombines TRBV7-6 with TRBJ1-1; TRBD1 matches at 7 bases. The CDR3 spans 14 residues. The germline V gene has CDR1 SGHVS and CDR2 FNYEAQ. V lost 4 bases, J lost 1 base, and 3 bases stayed unmatched. The CDR3: CASSSYRGNTEAFF. For the CDR3, the DNA is TGTGCCAGCAGCTCGTACAGGGGGAACACTGAAGCTTTCTTT.